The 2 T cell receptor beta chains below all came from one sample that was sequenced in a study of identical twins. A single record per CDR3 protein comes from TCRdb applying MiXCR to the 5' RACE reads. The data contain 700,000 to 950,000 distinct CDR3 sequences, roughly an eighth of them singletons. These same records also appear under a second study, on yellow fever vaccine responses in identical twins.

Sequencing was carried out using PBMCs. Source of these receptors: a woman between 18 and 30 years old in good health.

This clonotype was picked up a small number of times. CDR3 protein: CASTPRGSGRAPHHSEQFF. The CDR3 DNA sequence: TGTGCCAGCACCCCCCGGGGTAGCGGGAGGGCCCCCCATCACAGTGAGCAGTTCTTC. V gene TRBV11-1 combines with J gene TRBJ2-1; 11 bases match TRBD2. CDR3 size: 19 residues. The germline V gene encodes CDR1 SGHAT and CDR2 FQDESV (reference sequence). Trimming cost V 7 bases and J 9 bases; bases outside gene matches: 23.

Written as DNA, the CDR3 is TGTGCCAGCAGTTCTTTAGGGACAGGAGGCGAAAAACTGTTTTTT. This gives the protein CASSSLGTGGEKLFF. The rearrangement joins TRBV2 to TRBJ1-4; 8 bases align to TRBD1. The CDR3 extends over 15 amino acids. The V gene's germline CDR1 is SNHLY and CDR2 FYNNEI. V lost 5 bases, J lost 8 bases, and 10 bases stayed unmatched.